This TCR beta chain was sequenced during a study of cytomegalovirus exposure and HLA in healthy donors. The ends lost 4 bases at V and 4 bases at J; junction bases unmatched: 9. This CDR3 contains 15 residues. CDR1 is LGHNA and CDR2 is YSLEER in the germline V gene. 13 Jbeta primers and 60 Vbeta primers were used for the PCR. Some clones are missing from TCRdb's copy, which holds only in-frame ones; the method was immunoSEQ multiplex PCR. This sample has roughly 110,000 clones; over 65% occur once, and the top ten carry 2% to 3%. The rearrangement uses TRBV4-3 and TRBJ1-2; the match to TRBD1 covers 7 bases. Sequenced: PBMCs. This TCR was sampled from a woman aged 18-30 years in good health and CMV-seronegative. The CDR3, as DNA: TGCGCCAGCAGCCCATTTGGGACAGAGCCCTATGGCTACACCTTC. Translation gives CASSPFGTEPYGYTF.